Listed here are 29 T cell receptor beta chains from one sample, sequenced in a study of beta chain features in type 1 diabetes (dated by TCRdb to 2016 to 2019). These TCRs are of unknown antigen specificity. Overall study outcomes, separate from this receptor: A moderate but significant shortening of TCRB CDR3 length was observed in type 1 diabetes patients in all four CD4+ subsets.

The library was prepared using the immunoSEQ multiplex PCR assay. The entire isolated RNA was reverse transcribed using the High Capacity cDNA Reverse Transcription Kit, and thus expressed TCRB transcripts were sequenced. This immuneACCESS table, as held by TCRdb, lists in-frame sequences with V and J called but not all clones. Of the missing ones, under half trace to an unresolved V gene in checked studies; the others have no known cause. The sample table lists 300,000 to 400,000 clones, 13% of them with a count of one. The ten largest clones represent roughly 0.015% of the sample. Material: naive CD4+ T cells from blood. The sample's cell subset or site label is to be understood as: true naive CD4+ T cells. The receptors here all came from a woman between 18 and 29 years old with type 1 diabetes.

This clone was counted only a few times. Here the CDR3 reads CASSFRDEQYF. CDR3 nucleotide sequence: TGTGCCAGCAGTTTCCGGGACGAGCAGTACTTC. The chain employs TRBV6-5 and TRBJ2-7, with D hard to call. CDR1 and CDR2 from the germline V gene are MNHEY and SVGAGI. The CDR3 spans 11 residues. V lost 4 bases to trimming and J lost 5 bases, with 6 bases between them.

CDR3 residues: CASSEAGGETQYF. The CDR3 DNA sequence: TGTGCCAGCAGTGAAGCGGGGGGAGAGACCCAGTACTTC. V is TRBV2 and J is TRBJ2-5, with D maybe TRBD2 (6 bases). This CDR3 spans 13 amino acids. V was clipped by 0 bases and J by 4 bases, with 6 bases between them. The germline V gene has CDR1 SNHLY and CDR2 FYNNEI.

This clone has more than one count but fewer than ten. The CDR3 DNA reads TGTGCCATCAGTGGGGTGTCGGGGGCCCCGCCTAGAAGCGGGAGGGTCTACAATGAGCAGTTCTTC. Protein: CAISGVSGAPPRSGRVYNEQFF. The chain uses TRBV10-3 and TRBJ2-1, with 10 bases identical to TRBD2. The CDR3 has 22 amino acids. J gave up 3 bases and V 4 bases, and 24 bases lay outside the gene matches. The germline V gene has CDR1 ENHRY and CDR2 SYGVKD.

J is TRBJ2-1 and V is TRBV2; no clear D. This CDR3 comprises 12 residues. The germline gives CDR1 SNHLY, CDR2 FYNNEI. Trimming cost V 1 base and J 9 bases, with 7 bases left between them. CDR3 in DNA: TGTGCCAGCAGTGAAGGGCAACCTGAGCAGTTCTTC. Translating it yields CASSEGQPEQFF.

This clone was found a few times. This chain joins TRBV29-1 and TRBJ1-2; TRBD1 matches 12 bases. The CDR3 contains 15 residues. The V segment lost 1 base and the J segment 7 bases; nucleotides outside the gene matches: 7. The germline gives CDR1 SQVTM, CDR2 ANQGSEA. The CDR3 loop is CSVEGDRGPIGGYTF. CDR3 bases: TGCAGCGTTGAAGGGGACAGGGGGCCCATAGGTGGCTACACCTTC.

This clone was picked up a small number of times. V and J are TRBV2 and TRBJ2-5; no clear D. V dropped 7 bases and J dropped 2 bases, with 11 bases sitting between them. Germline V gives CDR1 SNHLY, CDR2 FYNNEI. The CDR3 consists of 13 residues. The CDR3 bases are TGTGCCAGCACCCAGGTACAGCAAGAGACCCAGTACTTC. Amino acid sequence: CASTQVQQETQYF. The entire variable domain, with the rest obtained from reference TRBV2 and TRBJ2-5, is as follows: EPEVTQTPSHQVTQMGQEVILRCVPISNHLYFYWYRQILGQKVEFLVSFYNNEISEKSEIFDDQFSVERPDGSNFTLKIRSTKLEDSAMYFCASTQVQQETQYFGPGTRLLVL.

This clone was picked up a small number of times. The V gene is TRBV2, the J gene TRBJ2-5; D may be TRBD2 (6 bases). The CDR3 runs 13 residues. Germline V gene lookup returns CDR1 SNHLY and CDR2 FYNNEI. V was shortened by 7 bases and J by 5 bases, with 14 bases between the two germline ends. Here the CDR3 DNA reads TGTGCCAGCAAGAACGGGGGTCGGGAGACCCAGTACTTC. It encodes CASKNGGRETQYF.

The chain has TRBV18 and TRBJ1-4; D unresolved. Germline V gene lookup returns CDR1 KGHSH and CDR2 LQKENI. Trimming removed 3 bases at V and 0 bases at J, with 11 bases between. The CDR3 contains 16 residues. CDR3 amino acids: CASSPTGTATNEKLFF. The CDR3 region has the DNA TGTGCCAGCTCACCCACTGGAACAGCAACTAATGAAAAACTGTTTTTT.

This clone was counted only a few times. The CDR3 sequence: CATRTADTQYF. The CDR3 bases are TGTGCCACTCGGACTGCGGATACGCAGTATTTT. This chain joins TRBV10-3 and TRBJ2-3, with D maybe TRBD2 (5 bases). Per the germline V gene, CDR1 is ENHRY and CDR2 is SYGVKD. With 10 bases removed from V and 6 bases from J, the gap between germline ends came to 11 bases. The CDR3 runs 11 residues.

This chain links TRBV11-3 with TRBJ2-1; no clear D gene. The V end lost 5 bases, the J end lost 6 bases, and 8 bases lay between the germline ends. The CDR3 sequence is 12 residues long. Looked up from germline, CDR1 is SGHNT and CDR2 is YENEEA. The CDR3 loop is CASSKGGNEQFF. CDR3 nucleotide sequence: TGTGCCAGCAGCAAAGGCGGCAATGAGCAGTTCTTC.

This sequence joins TRBV7-9 and TRBJ1-2; D not certain. The V gene lost 1 base and the J gene lost 4 bases, with 7 bases spanning the gap. Germline lookup yields CDR1 SEHNR and CDR2 FQNEAQ (reference sequence). The CDR3 has 13 residues. CDR3: CASSLVSGYGYTF. The CDR3 DNA follows: TGTGCCAGCAGCTTAGTGAGCGGCTATGGCTACACCTTC.

The chain has TRBV7-9 and TRBJ2-2; TRBD2 agrees at 11 bases. CDR3 length: 16 residues. Germline CDR1 and CDR2: SEHNR and FQNEAQ (reference sequence). V lost 4 bases and J lost 6; bases outside the gene matches: 7. The CDR3 DNA reads TGTGCCAGCAGCTCTAGCGGGAGGACCCAAGCCGGGGAGCTGTTTTTT. It yields the protein CASSSSGRTQAGELFF.

This clone was observed a few times. J is TRBJ2-7 and V is TRBV11-2; unclear D gene. Per the germline V gene, CDR1 is SGHAT and CDR2 is FQNNGV. CDR3 length equals 13 residues. V was cut by 3 bases and J by 3 bases, with 9 bases left in between. DNA for the CDR3: TGTGCCAGCAGCTTCGCGGAGCTCTACGAGCAGTACTTC. Amino acid sequence: CASSFAELYEQYF.

The rearrangement joins TRBV25-1 to TRBJ1-2; 7 nucleotides match TRBD1. The CDR3 spans 14 residues. Germline CDR1 reads MGHDK; CDR2 reads SYGVNS. V dropped 2 bases and J dropped 6; count of bases not matched to a gene: 6. The CDR3 coding sequence is TGTGCCAGCAGTGAAACAGGGGATCAGGATGGCTACACCTTC. This encodes CASSETGDQDGYTF.

The chain couples TRBV28 to TRBJ2-2, with TRBD1 matching over 9 bases. The CDR3 is made up of 13 amino acids. Germline V CDR1 and CDR2: MDHEN, SYDVKM. The CDR3 reads CGTTGGNTGELFF. CDR3 in DNA: TGTGGAACTACAGGGGGCAACACCGGGGAGCTGTTTTTT.

The table lists this clone with a few counts. The chain combines TRBV29-1 with TRBJ2-3, with 11 bases lining up with TRBD2. Germline V gene lookup returns CDR1 SQVTM and CDR2 ANQGSEA. This CDR3 contains 13 residues. V lost 7 bases to trimming and J lost 5 bases; unmatched junction nucleotides: 5. Written as DNA, the CDR3 is TGCAGCGCTAGCGGGAGGATTTTAGATACGCAGTATTTT. Its protein is CSASGRILDTQYF.

The chain combines TRBV14 with TRBJ2-2, with D hard to call. The CDR3 has 14 residues. From germline, CDR1 is SGHDN and CDR2 FVKESK. Trimming removed 0 bases from V and 2 bases from J, with 4 bases in between. The chain's CDR3 is CASSQDVNTGELFF. CDR3 sequence (DNA): TGTGCCAGCAGCCAAGACGTAAACACCGGGGAGCTGTTTTTT. Variable domain in full (rest from reference TRBV14 and TRBJ2-2): EAGVTQFPSHSVIEKGQTVTLRCDPISGHDNLYWYRRVMGKEIKFLLHFVKESKQDESGMPNNRFLAERTGGTYSTLKVQPAELEDSGVYFCASSQDVNTGELFFGEGSRLTVL.

V is TRBV6-5 and J is TRBJ1-1; possible D gene TRBD1, 5 bases. Germline loops: CDR1 MNHEY, CDR2 SVGAGI. Trimming cost V 3 bases and J 0 bases, with 11 bases left between them. This CDR3 spans 15 amino acids. CDR3: CASSYGGMMNTEAFF. As DNA, the CDR3 is TGTGCCAGCAGTTATGGGGGGATGATGAACACTGAAGCTTTCTTT.

This rearrangement joins TRBV4-2 to TRBJ2-1; D perhaps matches TRBD1 (6 bases). The germline CDR1 and CDR2 sequences are LGHNA and YNFKEQ. Deletions cut 1 base from V and 4 bases from J, with 14 bases between. CDR3 length equals 16 residues. CDR3 residues: CASSQAQGQLYNEQFF. The CDR3 DNA sequence: TGTGCCAGCAGCCAAGCACAAGGACAGCTATACAATGAGCAGTTCTTC.

This clone was detected only a few times. The chain carries TRBV7-9 and TRBJ1-1; D might be TRBD1 (5 bases). Germline CDR1 SEHNR, CDR2 FQNEAQ (reference sequence). The CDR3 has 14 residues. Trimming stripped 5 bases from V and 3 bases from J, with 13 bases between. The CDR3 here is CASSTPTVHTEAFF. The CDR3 DNA follows: TGTGCCAGCAGCACCCCGACAGTTCACACTGAAGCTTTCTTT. Full variable domain (rest looked up from reference TRBV7-9 and TRBJ1-1): DTGVSQNPRHKITKRGQNVTFRCDPISEHNRLYWYRQTLGQGPEFLTYFQNEAQLEKSRLLSDRFSAERPKGSFSTLEIQRTEQGDSAMYLCASSTPTVHTEAFFGQGTRLTVV.

The chain joins TRBV10-3 to TRBJ1-2; 7 positions agree with TRBD1. This CDR3 has 13 amino acids. V was clipped by 0 bases and J by 8 bases; unmatched bases: 3. The V gene's germline CDR1 is ENHRY and CDR2 SYGVKD. CDR3 nucleotides: TGTGCCATCAGTGAGTCCAGGGGGTACGGCTACACCTTC. Translated: CAISESRGYGYTF.

V gene TRBV29-1 combines with J gene TRBJ2-5; 11 bases align to TRBD2. Germline values: CDR1 SQVTM, CDR2 ANQGSEA. The CDR3 loop spans 14 amino acids. With 3 bases clipped from V and 7 bases from J, the junction kept 7 bases outside the gene matches. The CDR3 loop reads CSVDLGLAGGTQYF. DNA of the CDR3: TGCAGCGTTGATCTTGGACTAGCGGGCGGGACCCAGTACTTC. The variable domain in full, with the rest retrieved from reference TRBV29-1 and TRBJ2-5, is SAVISQKPSRDICQRGTSLTIQCQVDSQVTMMFWYRQQPGQSLTLIATANQGSEATYESGFVIDKFPISRPNLTFSTLTVSNMSPEDSSIYLCSVDLGLAGGTQYFGPGTRLLVL.

This chain connects TRBV11-3 to TRBJ2-2, with D unclear. The length of the CDR3 is 16 residues. CDR1 is SGHNT and CDR2 is YENEEA in the germline V gene. Trimming took 1 base from V and 0 from J, leaving 9 bases between them. For the CDR3, the DNA is TGTGCCAGCAGCTTAGTGGCAGAACCGAACACCGGGGAGCTGTTTTTT. Its translation: CASSLVAEPNTGELFF.

The chain uses TRBV5-4 and TRBJ2-1, with 7 bases lining up with TRBD2. The CDR3 has 15 residues. J lost 9 bases, V lost 1 base, and 10 bases had no gene match. CDR1 is SGHNT, CDR2 YYREEE, per germline (reference sequence). The CDR3 nucleotides read TGTGCCAGCAGCTTGATTGGCGGGAGATCTGGTGAGCAGTTCTTC. It codes for CASSLIGGRSGEQFF.

With regard to this clone: Other nucleotide sequences in the sample specify the same CDR3. The chain links TRBV18 to TRBJ2-3; D unclear. In germline, CDR1 is KGHSH, CDR2 LQKENI. This CDR3 is 12 amino acids long. V lost 6 bases to trimming and J lost 3 bases, with 7 bases between them. CDR3 sequence reads: CASSPRTDTQYF. The CDR3 DNA reads as TGTGCCAGCTCCCCGAGGACAGATACGCAGTATTTT.

The chain employs TRBV27 and TRBJ1-5; the D is unclear. The V and J ends lost 0 bases and 8 bases respectively, with 8 bases between them. The CDR3 totals 13 residues. CDR1 is MNHEY, CDR2 SMNVEV, per germline (reference sequence). Here the CDR3 reads CASSLSGVKPQHF. The CDR3 DNA reads as TGTGCCAGCAGTTTATCGGGCGTCAAGCCCCAGCATTTT.

This chain joins TRBV5-1 and TRBJ2-3; D is uncertain. V gave up 4 bases and J gave up 5 bases, with 17 bases separating them. This CDR3 comprises 15 residues. Germline CDR1 reads SGHRS; CDR2 reads YFSETQ. CDR3 DNA sequence: TGCGCCAGCAGCCAAAGTGGCGCGGAAGTAGATACGCAGTATTTT. Translation: CASSQSGAEVDTQYF.

The V call is TRBV28, the J call TRBJ2-7; 9 bases agree with TRBD1. Germline-derived CDR1 and CDR2 are MDHEN and SYDVKM. The CDR3 is 17 residues long. With 7 bases clipped from V and 5 bases from J, the junction kept 18 bases outside the gene matches. CDR3 protein: CASMTPALTGQGDEQYF. The CDR3 DNA reads TGTGCCAGCATGACCCCAGCATTGACGGGACAGGGCGACGAGCAGTACTTC.

This clone was observed a handful of times. The chain uses TRBV2 and TRBJ2-1; 10 bases align to TRBD2. Germline V gives CDR1 SNHLY, CDR2 FYNNEI. The junction had 8 bases not matched to a gene; V was cut back by 5 bases and J by 7 bases. The CDR3 is 15 residues long. The CDR3 loop is CASSQGLAVTNEQFF. The CDR3 coding sequence is TGTGCCAGCAGTCAAGGACTAGCGGTTACGAATGAGCAGTTCTTC.